The clone carrying this TCR beta chain was picked up one time. The sample comes from a study of OX40 agonist ivuxolimab in advanced cancers. TCRdb's copy holds only in-frame clones and misses some; the assay was immunoSEQ multiplex PCR. This table has about 40,000 clones, around 86% appearing once. With V trimmed by 4 bases and J by 2 bases, 2 bases remained unmatched. Germline values: CDR1 MNHEY, CDR2 SMNVEV (reference sequence). The CDR3 contains 14 residues. V and J are TRBV27 and TRBJ1-2; TRBD1 agrees at 9 bases. This receptor was taken from an adult with an advanced solid tumor such as melanoma, head and neck, liver or kidney cancer. The specimen was CD4+ or CD8+ T cells sorted from blood, collected in a trial of the OX40 agonist ivuxolimab. This chain's CDR3 is CASSWGQGNYGYTF. CDR3 coding DNA: TGTGCCAGCAGTTGGGGACAGGGAAACTATGGCTACACCTTC.